This TCR beta chain was profiled in a study of T cells after posttransplantation cyclophosphamide. Busulfan-fludarabine conditioning, marrow transplant, and cyclophosphamide on days +3 and +4 were administered. TCRdb keeps only in-frame clones here, not all; method: immunoSEQ multiplex PCR. The repertoire holds roughly 20,000 clones, with roughly 90% as singletons. Whole-study results and caveats: Recipient CMV seropositivity and CMV reactivation strongly tracked TRB clonality. Donor CD8+ memory clones often dominated recipient blood repertoires at later times.

In the case of this clone: Its antigen is unknown.

The germline V gene has CDR1 KGHSH and CDR2 LQKENI. The CDR3 consists of 14 residues. V was trimmed by 2 bases and J by 6 bases, leaving 12 bases between them. Material: PBMCs, obtained after allogeneic stem cell transplant with posttransplant cyclophosphamide. The gene calls are TRBV18 and TRBJ2-3, with D tentatively TRBD1 (6 bases). The TCR sequence derives from a female patient in her thirties or forties who received an allogeneic stem cell transplant from a related donor, was CMV-positive, and had no GVHD. The graft donor may account for some of the T cells. In nucleotides, the CDR3 is TGTGCCAGCTCACCAGCCAGGGGTCGGGATACGCAGTATTTT. This translates into CASSPARGRDTQYF.